This TCR beta chain appears in the sequencing data of a study of blood T cell repertoires in COVID-19. Study information: Samples of COVID-19 (acute and convalescent) were obtained from the United States, Italy and Spain.

While infection was still active, Seattle patients were enrolled and then followed longitudinally. Germline CDR1 and CDR2: SNHLY and FYNNEI. This CDR3 has 13 residues. V was clipped by 3 bases and J by 1 base, with 6 bases between them. Authors' methods: Amplified reference gene primers provided the basis for estimating nucleated cell counts. Data came from immunoSEQ multiplex PCR; TCRdb stores just in-frame clones and leaves some out. Clonal size and the V and J genes are those of that table, whereas D and trimming came from the DNA. Among 190,000 or so clones listed, around 94% were seen once. Source material: peripheral blood. The clonotype was recovered from a man younger than 40 with COVID-19, enrolled during active disease. The rearrangement uses TRBV2 and TRBJ2-5, with D possibly TRBD1 on 5 matching bases. The CDR3 spells CASSEDTQETQYF. The CDR3 nucleotides are TGTGCCAGCAGTGAGGACACCCAAGAGACCCAGTACTTC.